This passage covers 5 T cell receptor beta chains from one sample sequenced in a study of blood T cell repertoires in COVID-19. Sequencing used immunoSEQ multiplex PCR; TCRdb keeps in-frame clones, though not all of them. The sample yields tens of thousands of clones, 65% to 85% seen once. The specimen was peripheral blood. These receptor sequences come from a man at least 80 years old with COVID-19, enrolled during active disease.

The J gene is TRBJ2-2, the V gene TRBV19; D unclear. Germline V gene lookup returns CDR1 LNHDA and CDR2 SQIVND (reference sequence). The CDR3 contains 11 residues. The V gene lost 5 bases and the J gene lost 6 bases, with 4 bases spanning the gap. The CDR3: CASSQSGELFF. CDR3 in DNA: TGTGCCAGTAGTCAGTCCGGGGAGCTGTTTTTT.

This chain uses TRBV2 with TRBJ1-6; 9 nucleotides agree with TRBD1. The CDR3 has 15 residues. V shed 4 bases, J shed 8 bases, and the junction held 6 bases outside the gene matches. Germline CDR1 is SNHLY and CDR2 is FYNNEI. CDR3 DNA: TGTGCCAGCAGTGGTGGCAGGACAGGGGATTCACCCCTCCACTTT. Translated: CASSGGRTGDSPLHF.

The CDR3 region has the DNA TGTGCCAGCAGTGCTACCGGGAGATACTCCAATAGCAATCAGCCCCAGCATTTT. Amino acid sequence: CASSATGRYSNSNQPQHF. The chain joins TRBV2 to TRBJ1-5; D is unclear. CDR1 is SNHLY and CDR2 is FYNNEI in the germline V gene. V shed 4 bases and J shed 0 bases, with 19 bases lying between them. This CDR3 is 18 amino acids long.

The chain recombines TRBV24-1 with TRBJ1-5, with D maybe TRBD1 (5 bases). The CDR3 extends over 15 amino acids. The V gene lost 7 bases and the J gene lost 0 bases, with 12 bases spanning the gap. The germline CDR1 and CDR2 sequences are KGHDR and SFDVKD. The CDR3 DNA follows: TGTGCCACCAGGAGCGGGACGAATAGCAATCAGCCCCAGCATTTT. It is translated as CATRSGTNSNQPQHF.

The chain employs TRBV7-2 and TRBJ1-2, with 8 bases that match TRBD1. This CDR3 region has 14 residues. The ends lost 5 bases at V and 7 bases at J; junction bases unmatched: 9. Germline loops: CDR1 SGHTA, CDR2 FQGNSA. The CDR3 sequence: CASSLRTGTLGYTF. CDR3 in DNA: TGTGCCAGCAGCCTACGGACAGGGACACTTGGCTACACCTTC. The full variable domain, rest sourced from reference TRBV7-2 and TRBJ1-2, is GAGVSQSPSNKVTEKGKDVELRCDPISGHTALYWYRQSLGQGLEFLIYFQGNSAPDKSGLPSDRFSAERTGGSVSTLTIQRTQQEDSAVYLCASSLRTGTLGYTFGSGTRLTVV.